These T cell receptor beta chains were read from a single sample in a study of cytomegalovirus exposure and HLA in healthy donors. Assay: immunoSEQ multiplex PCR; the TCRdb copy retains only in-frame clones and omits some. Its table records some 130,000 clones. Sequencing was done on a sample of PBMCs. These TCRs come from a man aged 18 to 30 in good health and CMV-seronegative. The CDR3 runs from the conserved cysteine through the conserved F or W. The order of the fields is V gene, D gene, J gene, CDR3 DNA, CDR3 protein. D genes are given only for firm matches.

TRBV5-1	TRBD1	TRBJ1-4	TGCGCCAGCAGCCCTGGACAGGGAGGAGAAAAACTGTTTTTT	CASSPGQGGEKLFF
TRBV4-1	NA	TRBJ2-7	TGCGCCAGCAGCCAAACGAGGGACTTCTCCTACGAGCAGTACTTC	CASSQTRDFSYEQYF
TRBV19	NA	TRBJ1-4	TGTGCCAGTAGTAGGGGGGGGCAACCAAATGAAAAACTGTTTTTT	CASSRGGQPNEKLFF
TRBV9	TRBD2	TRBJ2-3	TGTGCCAGCAAGGCGGGAGGTGGGGATACGCAGTATTTT	CASKAGGGDTQYF
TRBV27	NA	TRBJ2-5	TGTGCCAGCAGTTTGGCCCGGGGGAGACAAGAGACCCAGTACTTC	CASSLARGRQETQYF
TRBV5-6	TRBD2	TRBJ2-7	TGTGCCAGCAGCTTGACGACTAGCGGTTTCTACGAGCAGTACTTC	CASSLTTSGFYEQYF
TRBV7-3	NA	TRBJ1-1	TGTGCCAGCAGCTCCACAGGGAACACTGAAGCTTTCTTT	CASSSTGNTEAFF
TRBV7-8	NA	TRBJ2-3	TGTGCCAGCAGCTTAACAGGGGATACGCAGTATTTT	CASSLTGDTQYF
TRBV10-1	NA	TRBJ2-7	TGCGCCAGCAGTGGTGGGGGGTTGAGATACGAGCAGTACTTC	CASSGGGLRYEQYF
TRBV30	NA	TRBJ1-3	TGTGCCTGGGTTCAGGGAAACACCATATATTTT	CAWVQGNTIYF
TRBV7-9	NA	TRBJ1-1	TGTGCCAGCAGCCCCAACTTTGGGAACACTGAAGCTTTCTTT	CASSPNFGNTEAFF
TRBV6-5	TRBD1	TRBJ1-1	TGTGCCAGCAGTCAAGGGGACAGGATGAACACTGAAGCTTTCTTT	CASSQGDRMNTEAFF
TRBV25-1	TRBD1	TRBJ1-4	TGTGCCAGCAGTGGTGCGGGACAGTACGGCACTAATGAAAAACTGTTTTTT	CASSGAGQYGTNEKLFF
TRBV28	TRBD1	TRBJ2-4	TGTGCCAGCAGTTTTCTTGGACAGGGGTTCGCAAACATTCAGTACTTC	CASSFLGQGFANIQYF
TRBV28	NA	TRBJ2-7	TGTGCCAGCAGTCTAGGGGCCCACGAGCAGTACTTC	CASSLGAHEQYF
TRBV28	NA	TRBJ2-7	TGTGCCAGCAGTTTGGCGGCGACCTCAACCTACGAGCAGTACTTC	CASSLAATSTYEQYF
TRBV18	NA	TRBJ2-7	TGTGCCAGCTCACCACTTAGGTTACAGGGTCGTATTTACGAGCAGTACTTC	CASSPLRLQGRIYEQYF
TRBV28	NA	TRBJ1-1	TGTGCCAGCAGGCTAACAGGGAGTATGGCGGAAGCTTTCTTT	CASRLTGSMAEAFF
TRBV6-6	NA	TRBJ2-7	TGTGCCAGCACCGACCCCGGGAGCTCCTACGAGCAGTACTTC	CASTDPGSSYEQYF
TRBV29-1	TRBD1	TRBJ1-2	TGCAGCGCTGGGACAGCAGGGGACTGGGGCTACACCTTC	CSAGTAGDWGYTF
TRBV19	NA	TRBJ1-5	TGTGCCAGTAGTATATCTGTTGGCAACCAGCCCCAGCATTTT	CASSISVGNQPQHF
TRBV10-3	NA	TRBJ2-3	TGTGCCATCAGTGGGGGCCTTAGCACAGATACGCAGTATTTT	CAISGGLSTDTQYF
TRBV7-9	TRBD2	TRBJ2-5	TGTGCCAGCAGCACGATCTCCGGCGGGAGGTTAGAGACCCAGTACTTC	CASSTISGGRLETQYF
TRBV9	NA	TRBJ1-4	TGTGCCAGCAGCGGCAGGGGAAAACTGTTTTTT	CASSGRGKLFF
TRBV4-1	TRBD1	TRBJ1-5	TGCGCCAGCAGCCAAGAGGGGACAGGCTATAGCAATCAGCCCCAGCATTTT	CASSQEGTGYSNQPQHF
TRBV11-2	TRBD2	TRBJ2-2	TGTGCCAGCAGCCCGCGGGGGGTCGCGAGCACCGGGGAGCTGTTTTTT	CASSPRGVASTGELFF
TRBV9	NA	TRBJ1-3	TGTGCCAGCAGCGTAGAGTTAGGGGCTGGAAACACCATATATTTT	CASSVELGAGNTIYF
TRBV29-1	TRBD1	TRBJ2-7	TGCAGCGCAAGGACAGGCATCGATTGGGAGCAGTACTTC	CSARTGIDWEQYF
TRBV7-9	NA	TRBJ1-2	TGTGCCAGCAGCGATAGGGGGTATGGCTACACCTTC	CASSDRGYGYTF
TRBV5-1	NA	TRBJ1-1	TGCGCCAGCAGCGGGGGCAGGGGTTTAAACACTGAAGCTTTCTTT	CASSGGRGLNTEAFF
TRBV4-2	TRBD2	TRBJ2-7	TGTGCCAGCAGCCCCTCCGGGGGGAGGGACGAGCAGTACTTC	CASSPSGGRDEQYF
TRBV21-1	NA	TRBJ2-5	TGTGCCAGCAGCACCCGACCTATTTCCATTCGGGATCATTGTGGGGACAGGGGAGAGACCCAGTACTTC	CASSTRPISIRDHCGDRGETQYF
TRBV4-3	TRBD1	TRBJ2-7	TGCGCCAGCAGCCAAGGTCTCCGGGACAGGGTGTCATACGAGCAGTACTTC	CASSQGLRDRVSYEQYF
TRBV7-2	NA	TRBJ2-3	TGTGCCAGCAGGCTAGGGGCCTCTAGCACAGATACGCAGTATTTT	CASRLGASSTDTQYF
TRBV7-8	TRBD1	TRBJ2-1	TGTGCCAGCAGCTTGGACAGGTCCTATGAGCAGTTCTTC	CASSLDRSYEQFF
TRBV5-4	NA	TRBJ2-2	TGTGCCAGCAGCAGTGGAGGGACAGCCCGAACCGGGGAGCTGTTTTTT	CASSSGGTARTGELFF
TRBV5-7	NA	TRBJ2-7	TGTGCCAGCAGCGGAGGGCCCCCGGACTTGAGGAAGCAGTACTTC	CASSGGPPDLRKQYF
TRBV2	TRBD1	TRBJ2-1	TGTGCCAGCAGTGAAGCGGGACAGAGATACAATGAGCAGTTCTTC	CASSEAGQRYNEQFF
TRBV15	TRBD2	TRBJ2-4	TGTGCCACCAGCAGAGATCATAGCGGGGATAAAAACATTCAGTACTTC	CATSRDHSGDKNIQYF
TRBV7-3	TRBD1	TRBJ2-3	TGTGCCAGCAGCTTATACGGGACAGGGTCGAAACTCGGCACAGATACGCAGTATTTT	CASSLYGTGSKLGTDTQYF
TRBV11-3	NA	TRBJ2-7	TGTGCCAGCAGCTTAGCGCTATCCTACGAGCAGTACTTC	CASSLALSYEQYF
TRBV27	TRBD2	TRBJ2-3	TGTGCCAGCAGGTTAGCGGGGAGATTCACAGATACGCAGTATTTT	CASRLAGRFTDTQYF
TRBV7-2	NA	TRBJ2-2	TGTGCCAGCAGCTTAGTAGCGGCCTCGAACACCGGGGAGCTGTTTTTT	CASSLVAASNTGELFF
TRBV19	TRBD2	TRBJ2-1	TGTGCCAGTAGAACCCTAGCGGGGGGAGACAATGAGCAGTTCTTC	CASRTLAGGDNEQFF
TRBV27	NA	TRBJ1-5	TGTGCCAGCAGTTTATGGGCAGGGGATCAGCCCCAGCATTTT	CASSLWAGDQPQHF
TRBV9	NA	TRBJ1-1	TGTGCCAGCAGCGTAGAGGCAGGGAAAATGGACACTGAAGCTTTCTTT	CASSVEAGKMDTEAFF
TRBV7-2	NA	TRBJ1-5	TGTGCCAGCAGCCAAAATCCCAATCAGCCCCAGCATTTT	CASSQNPNQPQHF
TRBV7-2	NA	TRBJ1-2	TGTGCCAGCAGCTTACTTTTGGAGGGCTACACCTTC	CASSLLLEGYTF
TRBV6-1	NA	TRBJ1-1	TGTGCCAGCAGTGAGGGCTACACTGAAGCTTTCTTT	CASSEGYTEAFF